This entry is about one TCR beta chain. Its target is not known. The ends were cut back, 6 bases at V and 8 bases at J, with 13 bases in the middle. Germline CDR1 SEHNR, CDR2 FQNEAQ (reference sequence). This CDR3 is 12 amino acids long. These data originate in a study of post-analysis software for immune sequencing data. The study, taken as a whole, reports: Five or six TRBV segments were more frequent in patients than controls; TRBV5-6, TRBV5-1 and TRBV20-1 belonged to this group.

Every TCR beta cDNA library bore unique molecular identifiers. MiXCR was run by TCRdb on the PCR reads, yielding one entry per CDR3 protein. This table holds about 460,000 distinct CDR3 sequences, around 40% found once. The chain uses TRBV7-9 and TRBJ1-1; D is perhaps TRBD1 (6 bases). The sequenced sample consisted of blood. The sequence came from a girl between 5 and 17 years old with multiple sclerosis. The CDR3 nucleotides are TGTGCCAGCAGGGACAGTCGACGGGAAGCTTTCTTT. The encoded protein is CASRDSRREAFF.